This T cell receptor beta chain was sequenced in a study of identical twins (dated by TCRdb to between 2015 and 2016). Context from the whole study: TCR alpha and beta repertoires from monozygotic twins, unrelated adults of various ages and cord blood were deep-sequenced to test whether fetal clonotypes persist. To rule out contamination, the twin experiments were replicated at different times with different library preparation protocols. Findings and caveats that apply to the study as a whole: Invariant T cells such as MAIT and iNKT could partly confound zero-insertion analyses, although diverse VJ usage argued against such confounding for most clonotypes. In beta out-of-frame sequences, excess twin sharing was weaker, because having fewer shared sequences lowered the signal-to-noise ratio. Because the same donors could not be followed over many years, the conclusions relied on cross-sectional statistical analysis. Fewer insertions were carried by abundant cord blood beta clonotypes, a similar but weaker trend appeared in young adult naive repertoires, and no such trend appeared in memory repertoires. In monozygotic twins, out-of-frame TCR alpha sharing was systematically underestimated by recombination models, although the models agreed with sharing between unrelated individuals. Out-of-frame TCR alpha sequences shared between twins showed an excess of low generation-probability sequences compared with coincidental sharing between unrelated individuals.

The library was generated by 5' RACE. The run used an Illumina HiSeq 2000. A universal primer binding site was added through template switching, and the final cDNA carried a unique molecular identifier so that TCR cDNA molecules could be counted accurately. First-strand cDNA for TCR alpha and beta chains was synthesized from specific primers in the conserved constant-segment region. To control for contamination, every cDNA library was double barcoded, receiving both a SMART-Mk sample barcode and Illumina barcodes. TruSeq adapter sequences, together with Illumina sample barcodes, were added in two successive PCR steps. The TCR alpha and beta cDNA libraries were sequenced on the Illumina HiSeq platform using custom primers. The published analysis was carried out like this. Unique molecular identifiers were extracted from raw reads with MiGEC, and CDR3 positions were determined with MiXCR. Recombination models were inferred per individual with the repgenHMM and IGoR tools using an EM algorithm. The tcR package in R was used for shared clonotype analysis, with sharing normalized by the product of cloneset sizes. To study raw recombination free of thymic and clonal selection effects, out-of-frame nonproductive sequences were analyzed. Through fastp at Q25 and MiXCR, TCRdb rebuilt clones from the public reads, retaining in-frame beta chains. Each CDR3 protein appears once, grouped with its most common genes and DNA. The V and J calls reflect TCRdb's pipeline rather than the authors' work. This sample has around 530,000 distinct CDR3 sequences in its table, and around 15% of those were observed once. The ten most abundant clones make up roughly 0.44% of the sample.

This clonotype was recorded at least ten times. What antigen it recognizes has not been identified. The record has no base qualities; no much larger clone is one base away. Every donor was a healthy Caucasian. Three pairs of female monozygotic twins, all aged about 18 to 30 years, made up the twin cohort. Positive isolation kits from Invitrogen were used to isolate the CD4+ and CD8+ T cell populations. Trimming takes 2 bases off V and 7 bases off J; junction bases not matched to a gene: 6. The cysteine opens and the phenylalanine closes a CDR3 of 14 amino acids. This entry keeps only the CDR3 DNA: 42 bases, framed from base 1. These sequences were also reported in another study, on yellow fever vaccine responses in identical twins. Reported in the second study: According to the authors, the vaccine-induced T cell response in identical twins seemed to be partly convergent and partly specific to each individual. In the study, vaccine-responding T cell clones were precisely tracked in identical twins.

This clonotype originated in a woman aged 18 to 35 in good health. Sequencing was carried out using CD4+ T cells sorted from blood. The sequence links TRBV12-3 or TRBV12-4 to TRBJ1-2; 8 middle bases align to TRBD1. The CDR3: CASSLLAGGAGYTF. Here is the DNA: TGTGCCAGCAGTTTATTAGCAGGGGGCGCTGGCTACACCTTC.